The 28 T cell receptor beta chains reported below all come from one sample, sequenced in a study of control samples from healthy donors and cancer patients. The method was immunoSEQ multiplex PCR; TCRdb's version includes in-frame clones alone and lacks a portion of them. The data hold some 150,000 clones, with roughly 95% observed a single time. Material: blood. Receptors originate from a woman in her twenties or thirties in good health.

The CDR3 region has the DNA TGTGCCAGCAGTTTATACGAACATGGGTACACTGAAGCTTTCTTT. This gives the protein CASSLYEHGYTEAFF. The chain uses TRBV28 and TRBJ1-1; D remains ambiguous. There are 15 residues in the CDR3. With 1 base removed from V and 3 bases from J, the gap between germline ends came to 12 bases. The germline gives CDR1 MDHEN, CDR2 SYDVKM.

The chain recombines TRBV6-5 with TRBJ2-7; 7 bases are shared with TRBD1. J was trimmed by 7 bases and V by 5 bases; bases with no gene match: 5. The V gene's germline CDR1 is MNHEY and CDR2 SVGAGI. The CDR3 runs to 12 residues. The CDR3 is CASSTVRGEQYF. CDR3 nucleotide sequence: TGTGCCAGCAGTACCGTCAGGGGGGAGCAGTACTTC.

A single count supports this clone. The chain links TRBV28 to TRBJ2-3, with D perhaps matching TRBD1 or TRBD2 (6 bases each). The CDR3 is 15 amino acids. Germline loops: CDR1 MDHEN, CDR2 SYDVKM. Between the trimmed V and J ends, which lost 6 bases and 1 base, there was a span of 14 bases. CDR3 region: CASSTAGEGTDTQYF. The CDR3 DNA reads as TGTGCCAGCAGCACGGCAGGGGAGGGCACAGATACGCAGTATTTT. Complete variable domain (other parts from reference TRBV28 and TRBJ2-3): DVKVTQSSRYLVKRTGEKVFLECVQDMDHENMFWYRQDPGLGLRLIYFSYDVKMKEKGDIPEGYSVSREKKERFSLILESASTNQTSMYLCASSTAGEGTDTQYFGPGTRLTVL.

This chain joins TRBV5-6 and TRBJ2-2, with 11 bases lining up with TRBD2. The V gene end was trimmed by 1 base and the J gene end by 1 base; junction bases not matched to a gene: 3. CDR3 length: 17 amino acids. Germline V lookup: CDR1 SGHDT, CDR2 YYEEEE. CDR3: CASSLRLAGLNTGELFF. CDR3 bases: TGTGCCAGCAGCTTGCGACTAGCGGGGCTGAACACCGGGGAGCTGTTTTTT.

The gene calls are TRBV6-5 and TRBJ1-3; tentative D call: TRBD1 (5 bases). V was clipped by 2 bases and J by 1 base, with 12 bases between them. Germline V gene sequence: CDR1 MNHEY, CDR2 SVGAGI. The CDR3 is made up of 16 amino acids. The CDR3 DNA reads as TGTGCCAGCAGTTACGGGGCCATTCATTCTGGAAACACCATATATTTT. Translating it yields CASSYGAIHSGNTIYF.

The chain carries TRBV14 and TRBJ2-2; 9 bases map to TRBD1. Looked up from germline, CDR1 is SGHDN and CDR2 is FVKESK. This CDR3 is 16 amino acids long. The trim removed 4 bases at V and 3 bases at J, leaving 6 bases unmatched. In DNA form, the CDR3 reads TGTGCCAGCAGCCGGAGGACAGGGGCGGACACCGGGGAGCTGTTTTTT. Its protein is CASSRRTGADTGELFF.

The rearrangement joins TRBV7-9 to TRBJ1-3; no clear D. Germline V lookup: CDR1 SEHNR, CDR2 FQNEAQ (reference sequence). V shed 1 base and J shed 0 bases, with 7 bases lying between them. This CDR3 has 15 residues. The CDR3 reads CASSLGSTSGNTIYF. The CDR3 DNA sequence: TGTGCCAGCAGCTTAGGCAGTACCTCTGGAAACACCATATATTTT.

The chain uses TRBV11-1 and TRBJ2-5; TRBD1 agrees at 10 bases. The V and J ends lost 5 bases and 8 bases, in that order; junction bases with no gene match: 11. Germline V CDR1 and CDR2: SGHAT, FQDESV (reference sequence). This CDR3 is built from 15 residues. The CDR3 sequence is CASSRDRGTLPTQYF. For the CDR3, the DNA is TGTGCCAGCAGCCGGGACAGGGGTACGTTGCCTACCCAGTACTTC. The entire variable domain, with the rest obtained from reference TRBV11-1 and TRBJ2-5, is as follows: EAEVAQSPRYKITEKSQAVAFWCDPISGHATLYWYRQILGQGPELLVQFQDESVVDDSQLPKDRFSAERLKGVDSTLKIQPAELGDSAMYLCASSRDRGTLPTQYFGPGTRLLVL.

V usage is TRBV2 and J usage is TRBJ1-5, with 7 bases that match TRBD1. J was trimmed by 6 bases and V by 2 bases; bases with no gene match: 1. Germline V gene sequence: CDR1 SNHLY, CDR2 FYNNEI. There are 13 residues in the CDR3. Here the CDR3 reads CASSENRGQPQHF. CDR3 nucleotides: TGTGCCAGCAGTGAAAACAGGGGTCAGCCCCAGCATTTT.

This chain links TRBV5-1 with TRBJ1-1; D not certain. The CDR3 sequence is 13 residues long. Germline V CDR1 and CDR2: SGHRS, YFSETQ. V was trimmed by 5 bases and J by 1 base, leaving 9 bases between them. CDR3 in DNA: TGCGCCAGCAGGCTAGCGCCGAACACTGAAGCTTTCTTT. It encodes CASRLAPNTEAFF.

V usage is TRBV28 and J usage is TRBJ1-4, with 9 positions matching TRBD1. Trimming cost V 1 base and J 5 bases; bases outside gene matches: 8. Germline V CDR1 and CDR2: MDHEN, SYDVKM. CDR3 length equals 17 residues. CDR3 residues: CASSLLGRQGVNEKLFF. DNA for the CDR3: TGTGCCAGCAGTTTATTAGGTCGACAGGGGGTAAATGAAAAACTGTTTTTT.

The V and J genes are TRBV19 and TRBJ1-2; tentative D call: TRBD1 (6 bases). The CDR3 covers 12 residues. Per the germline V gene, CDR1 is LNHDA and CDR2 is SQIVND (reference sequence). Trimming took 4 bases from V and 8 from J, leaving 11 bases between them. CDR3 protein: CASSSFGQGYTF. The CDR3 DNA sequence: TGTGCCAGTAGTAGCTTCGGACAGGGCTACACCTTC. The full variable domain, with the rest looked up from reference TRBV19 and TRBJ1-2, is DGGITQSPKYLFRKEGQNVTLSCEQNLNHDAMYWYRQDPGQGLRLIYYSQIVNDFQKGDIAEGYSVSREKKESFPLTVTSAQKNPTAFYLCASSSFGQGYTFGSGTRLTVV.

The J gene is TRBJ1-2, the V gene TRBV5-6; TRBD1 matches 12 bases. V trimming: 4 bases; J trimming: 6 bases; junction bases outside the gene matches: 13. Germline V gene sequence: CDR1 SGHDT, CDR2 YYEEEE. This CDR3 region has 17 residues. The CDR3 loop reads CASSASRGQGARHGYTF. CDR3 nucleotide sequence: TGTGCCAGCAGCGCGTCACGGGGACAGGGGGCGCGTCATGGCTACACCTTC.

V gene TRBV19 combines with J gene TRBJ2-2; 9 bases are a match to TRBD2. Losses at the gene ends were 4 bases for V and 3 bases for J; bases not matched to a gene: 3. This CDR3 is built from 15 residues. In germline, CDR1 is LNHDA, CDR2 SQIVND (reference sequence). The CDR3 sequence: CASSTTSGYTGELFF. DNA for the CDR3: TGTGCCAGTAGTACTACTAGCGGGTACACCGGGGAGCTGTTTTTT.

This CDR3 is CASSPRTGQNYGYTF. CDR3 coding DNA: TGTGCCAGCAGTCCAAGGACAGGGCAAAACTATGGCTACACCTTC. The chain is built from TRBV28 and TRBJ1-2; TRBD1 agrees at 8 bases. The CDR3 is made up of 15 amino acids. Germline CDR1 MDHEN, CDR2 SYDVKM. Unmatched junction bases numbered 7, after V lost 5 bases and J lost 2 bases.

This clone has a single count. This chain connects TRBV28 to TRBJ1-2, with D tentatively TRBD1 (5 bases). Germline V gene data show CDR1 as MDHEN and CDR2 as SYDVKM. The ends were cut back, 3 bases at V and 8 bases at J, with 10 bases in the middle. This CDR3 spans 12 amino acids. The CDR3 region is CASSFRDVGYTF. CDR3 coding DNA: TGTGCCAGCAGTTTCAGGGATGTCGGCTACACCTTC.

V gene TRBV19 combines with J gene TRBJ1-3; D perhaps matches TRBD1 (5 bases). V gave up 7 bases and J gave up 3 bases, with 10 bases separating them. The length of the CDR3 is 13 residues. The germline gives CDR1 LNHDA, CDR2 SQIVND (reference sequence). CDR3 amino acids: CASTGRLGNTIYF. As DNA, the CDR3 is TGTGCCAGTACGGGACGGCTTGGAAACACCATATATTTT.

V gene TRBV30 combines with J gene TRBJ1-6, with TRBD1 identical over 7 bases. Germline assignment: CDR1 GTSNPN and CDR2 SVGIG (reference sequence). Trimming removed 0 bases from V and 2 bases from J; junction bases left unmatched: 7. The CDR3 runs 17 residues. CDR3 in amino acids: CAWSVRQGVTYNSPLHF. DNA of the CDR3: TGTGCCTGGAGTGTACGACAGGGTGTAACCTATAATTCACCCCTCCACTTT.

This sequence joins TRBV28 and TRBJ1-5, with 8 bases lining up with TRBD1. After removal of 5 bases from V and 7 bases from J, the junction contained 7 bases not matched to a gene. The V gene's germline CDR1 is MDHEN and CDR2 SYDVKM. The CDR3 consists of 14 residues. The CDR3 region is CASSPRGLGQPQHF. The DNA of the CDR3 is TGTGCCAGCAGTCCCAGGGGGCTGGGGCAGCCCCAGCATTTT.

The chain carries TRBV4-2 and TRBJ1-1; 7 bases map to TRBD1. V shed 2 bases, J shed 2 bases, and the junction held 5 bases outside the gene matches. The CDR3 extends over 15 amino acids. Germline-derived CDR1 and CDR2 are LGHNA and YNFKEQ. The CDR3 spells CASSQPGQLNTEAFF. The CDR3, as DNA: TGTGCCAGCAGCCAACCGGGACAGTTAAACACTGAAGCTTTCTTT.

The gene calls are TRBV10-3 and TRBJ2-3; D possibly corresponds to TRBD2 (5 bases). The ends were cut back, 0 bases at V and 4 bases at J, with 5 bases in the middle. The CDR3 loop spans 13 amino acids. The germline gives CDR1 ENHRY, CDR2 SYGVKD. In DNA, the CDR3 is TGTGCCATCAGTGAGTCGGAGGCAGATACGCAGTATTTT. Protein product: CAISESEADTQYF.

The chain joins TRBV30 to TRBJ2-7, with 10 positions matching TRBD1. V shed 3 bases and J 2 bases; nucleotides not matched to a gene: 7. Looked up from germline, CDR1 is GTSNPN and CDR2 is SVGIG (reference sequence). The CDR3 runs to 15 residues. The CDR3, as DNA: TGTGCCTGGAGAGTGGGGACAGGGGCAACCTACGAGCAGTACTTC. It translates to CAWRVGTGATYEQYF.

The chain recombines TRBV27 with TRBJ1-5; 9 bases fit TRBD1. The CDR3 extends over 16 amino acids. Germline CDR1 is MNHEY and CDR2 is SMNVEV (reference sequence). After removal of 5 bases from V and 3 bases from J, the junction contained 8 bases not matched to a gene. The CDR3: CASSPWTGATNQPQHF. CDR3 DNA sequence: TGTGCCAGCAGTCCCTGGACAGGGGCGACCAATCAGCCCCAGCATTTT.

The genes are TRBV11-1 and TRBJ2-7, with D tentatively TRBD1 (6 bases). V shed 5 bases and J shed 4 bases, with 9 bases lying between them. CDR1 is SGHAT and CDR2 is FQDESV in the germline V gene (reference sequence). The CDR3 runs to 12 residues. The CDR3 DNA follows: TGTGCCAGCAGCCTACAGGGATACGAGCAGTACTTC. Amino acid sequence: CASSLQGYEQYF.

This chain connects TRBV10-3 to TRBJ2-3; D could derive from TRBD1 or TRBD2 (6 bases each). The length of the CDR3 is 18 residues. Trimming took off 4 bases at V and 3 bases at J, with 23 bases between the two ends. Germline V gene lookup returns CDR1 ENHRY and CDR2 SYGVKD. The CDR3 spells CAISAKEGDVIETDTQYF. The CDR3, as DNA: TGTGCCATCAGTGCGAAGGAGGGGGACGTGATCGAGACAGATACGCAGTATTTT.

The V call is TRBV2, the J call TRBJ2-6, with 9 bases that match TRBD1. This CDR3 comprises 17 residues. V lost 5 bases and J lost 4; bases outside the gene matches: 9. CDR1 SNHLY and CDR2 FYNNEI come from the germline V gene. DNA of the CDR3: TGTGCCAGCAGTCAACAGGGGGCGATCACCGGGGCCAACGTCCTGACTTTC. Protein sequence: CASSQQGAITGANVLTF.

This clone was seen once. The CDR3 spells CASSPIRGGGEKLFF. Here the CDR3 DNA reads TGTGCCAGCAGCCCAATCCGGGGGGGTGGTGAAAAACTGTTTTTT. The gene calls are TRBV7-8 and TRBJ1-4; tentatively, D is TRBD1 (5 bases). V dropped 5 bases and J dropped 7 bases, with 17 bases sitting between them. Germline CDR1 and CDR2: SGHVS and FQNEAQ. There are 15 residues in the CDR3. The entire variable domain, with the rest obtained from reference TRBV7-8 and TRBJ1-4, is as follows: GAGVSQSPRYKVAKRGQDVALRCDPISGHVSLFWYQQALGQGPEFLTYFQNEAQLDKSGLPSDRFFAERPEGSVSTLKIQRTQQEDSAVYLCASSPIRGGGEKLFFGSGTQLSVL.

The V gene is TRBV28, the J gene TRBJ1-2; 7 bases align to TRBD1. CDR3 length equals 14 residues. The ends lost 3 bases at V and 6 bases at J; junction bases unmatched: 7. CDR1 is MDHEN, CDR2 SYDVKM, per germline. The CDR3 is CASSLTGRYDGYTF. CDR3 DNA: TGTGCCAGCAGTTTGACAGGGCGGTACGATGGCTACACCTTC.